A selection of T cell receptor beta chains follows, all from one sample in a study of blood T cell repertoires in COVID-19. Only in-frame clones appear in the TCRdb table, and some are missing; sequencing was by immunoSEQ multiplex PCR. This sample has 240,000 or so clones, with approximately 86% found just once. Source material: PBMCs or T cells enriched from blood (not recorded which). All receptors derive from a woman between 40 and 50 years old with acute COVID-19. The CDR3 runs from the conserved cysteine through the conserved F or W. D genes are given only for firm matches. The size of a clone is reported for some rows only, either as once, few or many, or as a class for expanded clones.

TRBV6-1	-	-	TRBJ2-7	TGTGCCAGCAGTGATGAAGTGGTTAGCGAAACCTACGAGCAGTACTTC	CASSDEVVSETYEQYF
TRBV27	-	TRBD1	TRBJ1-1	TGTGCCAGCAGTTTGGCGACAGGGGGCGAAACTGAAGCTTTCTTT	CASSLATGGETEAFF
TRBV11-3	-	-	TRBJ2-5	TGTGCCAGCAGCTTTACAGGGCTGGAGACCCAGTACTTC	CASSFTGLETQYF
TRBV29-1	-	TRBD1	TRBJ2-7	TGCAGCGGACAGGGGGCCCACGAGCAGTACTTC	CSGQGAHEQYF
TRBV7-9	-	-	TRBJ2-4	TGTGCCAGCATCCCCCCGACAACAGGGATTAGGGGCGGCATTCAGTACTTC	CASIPPTTGIRGGIQYF
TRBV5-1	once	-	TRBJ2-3	TGCGCCAGCAGCTTGGACACCAGGAGGGATACGCAGTATTTT	CASSLDTRRDTQYF
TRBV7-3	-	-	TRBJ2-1	TGTGCCAGCAGCTCCCCGACAGCCTACAATGAGCAGTTCTTC	CASSSPTAYNEQFF
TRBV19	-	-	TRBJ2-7	TGTGCCAGTAGTATAGCCCTACTTCAGGGTACGGACTACGAGCAGTACTTC	CASSIALLQGTDYEQYF
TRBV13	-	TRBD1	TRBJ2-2	TGTGCCAGCAGCTTAGATATAACGCCGGGACAGGGCAACACCGGGGAGCTGTTTTTT	CASSLDITPGQGNTGELFF
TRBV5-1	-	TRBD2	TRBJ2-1	TGCGCCAGCAGCTTGAGAGGCGGGAGCTCCTACAATGAGCAGTTCTTC	CASSLRGGSSYNEQFF
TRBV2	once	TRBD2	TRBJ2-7	TGTGCCAGGGGACTAGCGGGAGCTCATGAGCAGTACTTC	CARGLAGAHEQYF
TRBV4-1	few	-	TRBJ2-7	-	CASSQEWGQGTPSYF
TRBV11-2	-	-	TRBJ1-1	TGTGCCAGCAGCTTAGTTCGACAGACGAACACTGAAGCTTTCTTT	CASSLVRQTNTEAFF
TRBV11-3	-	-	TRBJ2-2	TGTGCCAGCAGCTCCTACGGCGGGGGCTGGACCGGGGAGCTGTTTTTT	CASSSYGGGWTGELFF